These T cell receptor beta chains were read from a single sample in a study of PD-1 blockade in classical Hodgkin lymphoma. The method was immunoSEQ multiplex PCR; TCRdb's version includes in-frame clones alone and lacks a portion of them. Of over 70,000 clones listed, about nine tenths were seen once; the top ten hold approximately 2.9%. This specimen was peripheral blood mononuclear cells (PBMCs), taken before the fourth cycle of nivolumab. Source of these receptors: a human donor with classical Hodgkin lymphoma. Each CDR3 is given with its conserved first and last residue. A D gene is named only where the DNA matches it firmly. Size values are once, few and many counts, or a class for expanded clones, and some rows have none.

>TRBV29-1|TRBJ1-2|13|-|-
TGCAGCGTTGAAGATAGCGCTAACTATGGCTACACCTTC
CSVEDSANYGYTF
>TRBV5-6|TRBJ2-5|16|once|TRBD1
TGTGCCAGCAGCTTGGTGGGACAGGGGGCTCGGGGGACCCAGTACTTC
CASSLVGQGARGTQYF
>TRBV6-6|TRBJ2-7|12|-|-
TGTGCCAGCAGTTACTCAGACTACGAGCAGTACTTC
CASSYSDYEQYF
>TRBV6-1|TRBJ1-4|14|-|-
TGTGCCAGCAGTGAAGATGGAGAGAATGAAAAACTGTTTTTT
CASSEDGENEKLFF
>TRBV18|TRBJ2-1|14|-|-
TGTGCCAGCTCCAGTTCCCCTCTTCCCAATGAGCAGTTCTTC
CASSSSPLPNEQFF
>TRBV9|TRBJ2-7|16|-|TRBD2
TGTGCCAGCAGCCCCCAGTTGGGCGGGGGGGCACGCGAGCAGTACTTC
CASSPQLGGGAREQYF
>TRBV7-9|TRBJ1-1|15|-|-
TGTGCCAGCAGCCAAGCTGACAAGGGCGGCGCTGAAGCTTTCTTT
CASSQADKGGAEAFF
>TRBV30|TRBJ2-5|13|-|-
TGTGCCTGCCCGGGACTCCCGGGGGAGACCCAGTACTTC
CACPGLPGETQYF
>TRBV6-6|TRBJ2-7|15|-|TRBD2
TGTGCCAGCAGTTACGGACTAGCGGGCCGCTACGAGCAGTACTTC
CASSYGLAGRYEQYF
>TRBV30|TRBJ1-2|13|-|-
TGTGCCTGGCGGGGGGAGGGAAACTATGGCTACACCTTC
CAWRGEGNYGYTF
>TRBV6-1|TRBJ1-5|19|-|-
TGTGCCAGCAGTGATGGAGGGAGTTGGGGGGAGTGGAGCAATCAGCCCCAGCATTTT
CASSDGGSWGEWSNQPQHF
>TRBV4-3|TRBJ1-1|17|-|-
TGCGCCAGCAGCCAAGAATTGGCAGGGAGCGAAAACACTGAAGCTTTCTTT
CASSQELAGSENTEAFF
>TRBV7-2|TRBJ2-3|15|-|TRBD2
TGTGCCAGCAGCTTAGGGGGGACTAATACAGATACGCAGTATTTT
CASSLGGTNTDTQYF
>TRBV19|TRBJ1-4|16|-|TRBD1
TGTGCCAGTAGTCCGGACCGGACAGGGGGCTCTGAAAAACTGTTTTTT
CASSPDRTGGSEKLFF
>TRBV7-2|TRBJ1-5|14|once|-
TGTGCCAGCAGCTTAGCAGGGAACCATCAGCCCCAGCATTTT
CASSLAGNHQPQHF
>TRBV5-4|TRBJ2-3|14|-|-
TGTGCCAGCAGCTTGGCTCCCCCGACAGATACGCAGTATTTT
CASSLAPPTDTQYF
>TRBV27|TRBJ2-1|17|-|TRBD2
TGTGCCAGCAGTTTGAGGAGGGGAGGGTTCGGGGACAATGAGCAGTTCTTC
CASSLRRGGFGDNEQFF
>TRBV5-1|TRBJ1-2|15|-|-
TGCGCCAGCAGCTTAGGGGTCGGTCTTCTCGATGGCTACACCTTC
CASSLGVGLLDGYTF
>TRBV4-2|TRBJ1-2|14|-|-
TGTGCCAGCAGCCAAGATCAGGGGACTAGGGGCTACACCTTC
CASSQDQGTRGYTF
>TRBV5-4|TRBJ1-2|18|-|TRBD1
TGTGCCAGCAGCTTGGAGCCAGGGGGTTTCCCTATTAGTTATGGCTACACCTTC
CASSLEPGGFPISYGYTF
>TRBV18|TRBJ1-2|13|few|-
TGTGCCAGCTCAGTAGGAGGGTCCGATGGCTACACCTTC
CASSVGGSDGYTF
>TRBV11-2|TRBJ2-3|17|-|-
TGTGCCAGCAGCGTCACGGCGGGGCTGTCTAGCACAGATACGCAGTATTTT
CASSVTAGLSSTDTQYF
>TRBV5-1|TRBJ2-7|13|once|-
TGCGCCAGCTCCAACAGCTATTCCTACGAGCAGTACTTC
CASSNSYSYEQYF
>TRBV7-8|TRBJ1-1|14|-|TRBD1
TGTGCCAGCAGCCCGACAGGGAGGTACACTGAAGCTTTCTTT
CASSPTGRYTEAFF
>TRBV19|TRBJ1-5|15|-|-
TGTGCCAGTAGTATAAGGGTATATAGCAATCAGCCCCAGCATTTT
CASSIRVYSNQPQHF
>TRBV5-1|TRBJ2-1|17|-|TRBD2
TGCGCCAGCAGCTACGATCTTAGCGGGGGGGCCTACAATGAGCAGTTCTTC
CASSYDLSGGAYNEQFF
>TRBV6-6|TRBJ2-4|16|-|-
TGTGCCAGCAGTGCCAGCGGGGACATAGCCAAAAACATTCAGTACTTC
CASSASGDIAKNIQYF